This TCR beta chain was sequenced in a study of shared clonotypes between healthy human individuals. The wider study: There were three CD4 naive, three CD4 memory, two CD8 naive and one CD8 memory plates per donor.

CD45RO-negative cells were positively selected for CCR7, leaving out terminally differentiated effector memory CD45RA+ cells. Germline-derived CDR1 and CDR2 are MNHEY and SVGAGI. Trimming pared 0 bases from V and 8 bases from J, leaving 16 bases between. This CDR3 region has 15 residues. In this sample, this clone turned up once. Repertoires were generated with immunoSEQ multiplex PCR, while TCRdb's copy carries only in-frame clones and drops some. The repertoire holds about 580,000 clones, roughly 98% seen once, with 0.3% in the top ten. The sequence derives from a man between 25 and 39 years old in good health. The specimen was naive CD8+ T cells sorted from blood. The chain combines TRBV6-5 with TRBJ1-2, with TRBD1 as a possible D gene (6 bases). In nucleotides, the CDR3 is TGTGCCAGCAGTTACTCTGGGACTGACGGGGGCGGCTACACCTTC. Translating gives CASSYSGTDGGGYTF.